The sequence of this T cell receptor (beta chain) was determined in a study of blood T cell repertoires in COVID-19. Looking at the study overall: Acute and convalescent COVID-19 specimens originated in the United States, Italy and Spain. PBMCs, B-cell-depleted T cells, or T cells provided the cDNA or gDNA that made up the material.

Original handling: Estimates of nucleated cell counts were drawn from the amplification of reference gene primers. The repertoire was sequenced with immunoSEQ multiplex PCR; TCRdb's copy has only in-frame clones and lacks some. The DNA was the basis for D and trimming; V, J and clone size are from that table. The table has 150,000 to 200,000 clones, roughly 84% seen once. Enrolment of Seattle patients took place during active infection, and they were followed longitudinally. V trimming: 5 bases; J trimming: 7 bases; junction bases outside the gene matches: 8. CDR1 MRHNA and CDR2 SNTAGT come from the germline V gene. The CDR3 has 14 amino acids.

This TCR was sampled from a woman between 65 and 79 years old with COVID-19, enrolled during active disease. The gene calls are TRBV6-4 and TRBJ1-2, with 9 nucleotides matching TRBD1. Sequenced input: peripheral blood. The CDR3 here is CASSQTGGSSGYTF. Here the CDR3 DNA reads TGTGCCAGCAGTCAGACAGGGGGATCAAGTGGCTACACCTTC.